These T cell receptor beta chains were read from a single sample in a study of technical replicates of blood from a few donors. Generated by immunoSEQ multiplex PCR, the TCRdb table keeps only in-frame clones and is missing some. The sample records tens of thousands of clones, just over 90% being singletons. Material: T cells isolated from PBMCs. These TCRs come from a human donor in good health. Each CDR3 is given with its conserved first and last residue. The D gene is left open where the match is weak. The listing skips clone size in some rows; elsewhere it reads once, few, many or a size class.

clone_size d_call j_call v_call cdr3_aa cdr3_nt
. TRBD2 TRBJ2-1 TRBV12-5 CASGLVQVGPSGRDEQFF TGTGCTAGTGGTTTGGTACAGGTTGGGCCTAGCGGGAGGGATGAGCAGTTCTTC
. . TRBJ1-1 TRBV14 CASSQVARTEAFF TGTGCCAGCAGCCAAGTCGCGCGTACTGAAGCTTTCTTT
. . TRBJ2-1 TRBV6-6 CASSYWGESHNEQFF TGTGCCAGCAGTTACTGGGGGGAGTCCCACAATGAGCAGTTCTTC
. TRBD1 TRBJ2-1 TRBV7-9 CASSPRDRSRNEQFF TGTGCCAGCAGCCCCCGGGACAGGAGTAGGAATGAGCAGTTCTTC
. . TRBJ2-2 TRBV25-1 CASSEPAANTGELFF TGTGCCAGCAGTGAACCGGCGGCGAACACCGGGGAGCTGTTTTTT
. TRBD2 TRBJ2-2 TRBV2 CASSPTGLAGGGGAGELFF TGTGCCAGCAGTCCCACGGGACTAGCGGGAGGAGGGGGCGCCGGGGAGCTGTTTTTT
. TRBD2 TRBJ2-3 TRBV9 CASSVEVLMTSGGTDTQYF TGTGCCAGCAGCGTAGAAGTCCTAATGACTAGCGGGGGGACAGATACGCAGTATTTT
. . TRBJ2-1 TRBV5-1 CASSLDPGNEQFF TGCGCCAGCAGCTTGGATCCGGGAAATGAGCAGTTCTTC
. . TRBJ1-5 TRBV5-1 CASSPGASNQPQHF TGCGCCAGCAGCCCGGGAGCTAGCAATCAGCCCCAGCATTTT
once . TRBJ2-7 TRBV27 CASQVSSPGEQYF TGTGCCAGCCAGGTTTCCTCTCCTGGCGAGCAGTACTTC
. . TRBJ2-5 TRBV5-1 CASSLGQQETQYF TGCGCCAGCAGCTTGGGGCAACAAGAGACCCAGTACTTC
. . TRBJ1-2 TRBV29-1 CSVAYGARYGYTF TGCAGCGTTGCGTATGGGGCCCGCTATGGCTACACCTTC
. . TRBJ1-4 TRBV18 CASSPPGLGTKLFF TGTGCCAGCTCACCACCGGGACTGGGGACAAAACTGTTTTTT
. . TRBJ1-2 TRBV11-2 CASSFEGYGYTF TGTGCCAGCAGCTTCGAGGGCTATGGCTACACCTTC
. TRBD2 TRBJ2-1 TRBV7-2 CASSPDVAGGLGEQFF TGTGCCAGCAGCCCCGATGTCGCGGGGGGGCTGGGCGAGCAGTTCTTC
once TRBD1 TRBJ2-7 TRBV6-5 CASGGTGGTYEQYF TGTGCCAGCGGAGGGACAGGTGGGACCTACGAGCAGTACTTC
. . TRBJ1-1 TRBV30 CAWSLLQGNTEAFF TGTGCCTGGAGTCTGCTACAGGGGAACACTGAAGCTTTCTTT
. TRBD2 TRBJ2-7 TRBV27 CASTGTSVYEQYF TGTGCCAGCACTGGGACTAGCGTTTACGAGCAGTACTTC
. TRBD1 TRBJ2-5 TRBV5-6 CASSLSSGGAETQYF TGTGCCAGCAGCTTATCTTCAGGGGGTGCAGAGACCCAGTACTTC
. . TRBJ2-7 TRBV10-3 CAISEALYEQYF TGTGCCATCAGTGAGGCACTTTACGAGCAGTACTTC
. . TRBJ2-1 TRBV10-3 CAIQRGAPLNEQFF TGTGCCATCCAACGGGGGGCGCCCCTCAATGAGCAGTTCTTC
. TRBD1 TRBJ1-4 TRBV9 CASSVALGTANEKLFF TGTGCCAGCAGCGTAGCTCTCGGGACAGCTAATGAAAAACTGTTTTTT
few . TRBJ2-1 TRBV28 CASNTYNEQFF TGTGCCAGCAACACCTACAATGAGCAGTTCTTC
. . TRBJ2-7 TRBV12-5 CASGLVAGQVTYEQYF TGTGCTAGTGGTTTGGTGGCTGGGCAGGTGACCTACGAGCAGTACTTC
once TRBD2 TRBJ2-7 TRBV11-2 CASSTRGGRGEQYF TGTGCCAGCAGCACTCGGGGCGGGAGGGGCGAGCAGTACTTC
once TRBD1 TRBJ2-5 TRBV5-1 CASSLGGQGETQYF TGCGCCAGCAGCTTGGGAGGACAGGGAGAGACCCAGTACTTC
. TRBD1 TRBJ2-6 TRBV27 CASTATGSGANVLTF TGTGCCAGCACCGCGACAGGGTCTGGGGCCAACGTCCTGACTTTC
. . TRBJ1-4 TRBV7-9 CASSSPRQLNEKLFF TGTGCCAGCAGCTCTCCCAGGCAGCTCAATGAAAAACTGTTTTTT
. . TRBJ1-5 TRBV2 CASSVSSAGNQPQHF TGTGCCAGCAGTGTATCCTCGGCAGGGAATCAGCCCCAGCATTTT
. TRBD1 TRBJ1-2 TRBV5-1 CASSSGQGVFGYTF TGCGCCAGCAGCTCCGGACAGGGAGTTTTTGGCTACACCTTC
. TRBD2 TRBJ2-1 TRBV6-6 CASSSLGEGEQFF TGTGCCAGCAGTTCCCTGGGGGAGGGTGAGCAGTTCTTC
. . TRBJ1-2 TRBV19 CASKGGFNDNYGYTF TGTGCCAGTAAAGGGGGTTTCAACGACAACTATGGCTACACCTTC
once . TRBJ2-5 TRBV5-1 CASSLTGSGETQYF TGCGCCAGCAGCTTGACCGGGAGTGGAGAGACCCAGTACTTC
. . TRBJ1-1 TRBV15 CATSRGTRANTEAFF TGTGCCACCAGCAGAGGCACCAGGGCGAACACTGAAGCTTTCTTT
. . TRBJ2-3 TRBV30 CAWSGPGIAGVDTQYF TGTGCCTGGAGTGGTCCAGGTATTGCGGGTGTAGATACGCAGTATTTT
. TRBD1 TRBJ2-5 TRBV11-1 CASSRVDRAETQYF TGTGCCAGCAGCCGAGTCGACAGGGCGGAGACCCAGTACTTC